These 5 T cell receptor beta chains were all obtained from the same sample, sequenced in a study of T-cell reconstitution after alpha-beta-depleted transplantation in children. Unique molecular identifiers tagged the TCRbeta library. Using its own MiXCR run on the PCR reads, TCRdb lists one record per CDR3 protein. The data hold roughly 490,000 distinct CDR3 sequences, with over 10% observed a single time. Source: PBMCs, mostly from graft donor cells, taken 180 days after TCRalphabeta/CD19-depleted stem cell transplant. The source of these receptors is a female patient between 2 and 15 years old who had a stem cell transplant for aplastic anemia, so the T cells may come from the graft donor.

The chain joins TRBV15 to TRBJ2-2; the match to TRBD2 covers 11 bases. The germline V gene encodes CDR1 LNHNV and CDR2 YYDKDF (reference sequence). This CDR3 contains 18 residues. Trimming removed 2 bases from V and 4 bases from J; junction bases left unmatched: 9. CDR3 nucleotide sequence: TGTGCCACCAGCAGACCCGGGATAGCGGGAGGGCCCACCGGGGAGCTGTTTTTT. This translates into CATSRPGIAGGPTGELFF.

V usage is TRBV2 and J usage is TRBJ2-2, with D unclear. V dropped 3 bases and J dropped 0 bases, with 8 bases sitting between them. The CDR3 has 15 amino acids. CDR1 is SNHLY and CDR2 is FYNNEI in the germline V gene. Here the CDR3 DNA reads TGTGCCAGCAGTGATCGGTCAGCGAACACCGGGGAGCTGTTTTTT. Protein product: CASSDRSANTGELFF.

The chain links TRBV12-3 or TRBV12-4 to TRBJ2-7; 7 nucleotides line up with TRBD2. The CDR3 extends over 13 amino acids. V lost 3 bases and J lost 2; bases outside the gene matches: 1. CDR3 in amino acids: CASSLREPYEQYF. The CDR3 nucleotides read TGTGCCAGCAGTTTGCGGGAGCCCTACGAGCAGTACTTC.

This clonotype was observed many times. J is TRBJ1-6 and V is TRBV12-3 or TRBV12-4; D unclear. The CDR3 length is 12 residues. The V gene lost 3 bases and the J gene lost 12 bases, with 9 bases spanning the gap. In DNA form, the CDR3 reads TGTGCCAGCAGTTTGGGGTCCGGACCCCTCCACTTT. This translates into CASSLGSGPLHF.

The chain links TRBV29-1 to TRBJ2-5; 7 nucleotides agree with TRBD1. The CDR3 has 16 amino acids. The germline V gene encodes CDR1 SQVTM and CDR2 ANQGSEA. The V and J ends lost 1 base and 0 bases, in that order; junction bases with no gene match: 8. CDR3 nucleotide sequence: TGCAGCGTTGAAGGTGGACACAGGGGATACCAAGAGACCCAGTACTTC. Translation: CSVEGGHRGYQETQYF.